A single sample gave rise to the 14 T cell receptor beta chains below, sequenced in a study of shared clonotypes between healthy human individuals. Produced via immunoSEQ multiplex PCR; TCRdb's table is partial and in-frame only. The sample yields about 680,000 clones, 73% seen once. Material: memory CD4+ T cells sorted from blood. The subset: CD45RA-negative fraction. Source of these receptors: a woman younger than 45 in good health.

The genes are TRBV10-1 and TRBJ2-1; TRBD2 aligns across 7 bases. Trimming cost V 7 bases and J 3 bases; bases outside gene matches: 3. The CDR3 has 13 residues. Germline-derived CDR1 and CDR2 are WNHNN and SYGVQD (reference sequence). As DNA, the CDR3 is TGCGCCAGCACCCCTAGCGGCTACAATGAGCAGTTCTTC. Translating gives CASTPSGYNEQFF.

This sequence joins TRBV28 and TRBJ2-7; D is unresolved. The CDR3 consists of 12 residues. The germline CDR1 and CDR2 sequences are MDHEN and SYDVKM. Trimming pared 7 bases from V and 7 bases from J, leaving 14 bases between. CDR3 in amino acids: CASTEQRREQYF. CDR3 nucleotide sequence: TGTGCCAGCACAGAACAGAGGCGAGAGCAGTACTTC. The full variable domain, in which reference TRBV28 and TRBJ2-7 provide the parts outside the CDR3, is DVKVTQSSRYLVKRTGEKVFLECVQDMDHENMFWYRQDPGLGLRLIYFSYDVKMKEKGDIPEGYSVSREKKERFSLILESASTNQTSMYLCASTEQRREQYFGPGTRLTVT.

Notes on this clone: A read error is the likely source, as a far larger clone sits one nucleotide away. V is TRBV2 and J is TRBJ1-2, with TRBD1 as a possible D gene (5 bases). CDR3 length: 13 amino acids. Germline CDR1 and CDR2: SNHLY and FYNNEI. The CDR3 loop reads CASTPDGGTGCTF. The CDR3 DNA is TGTGCCAGCACCCCGGATGGGGGTACTGGCTGCACCTTC.

V usage is TRBV5-4 and J usage is TRBJ2-3; a possible D gene is TRBD2 (6 bases). Germline V lookup: CDR1 SGHNT, CDR2 YYREEE (reference sequence). The V gene lost 2 bases and the J gene lost 0 bases, with 16 bases spanning the gap. The CDR3 is 17 residues long. In nucleotides, the CDR3 is TGTGCCAGCAGCTTCGGCGGGACGAGCCCTAGCACAGATACGCAGTATTTT. It is translated as CASSFGGTSPSTDTQYF.

The chain links TRBV5-1 to TRBJ2-1, with 8 bases matching TRBD2. This CDR3 has 16 amino acids. V trimming: 0 bases; J trimming: 9 bases; junction bases outside the gene matches: 11. Per the germline V gene, CDR1 is SGHRS and CDR2 is YFSETQ. The CDR3 bases are TGCGCCAGCAGCTTGGAATTCCAGCGGGAGCGGGGTGAGCAGTTCTTC. This translates into CASSLEFQRERGEQFF.

The chain is built from TRBV7-6 and TRBJ1-2, with D tentatively TRBD1 (5 bases). Trimming removed 5 bases at V and 8 bases at J, with 18 bases between. The CDR3 totals 14 residues. Germline assignment: CDR1 SGHVS and CDR2 FNYEAQ. The CDR3 DNA reads as TGTGCCAGCAGCCCCGGCGGGGCCCAATGGGGCTACACCTTC. Translated, it gives CASSPGGAQWGYTF.

Note on this clone: This sample includes further DNA sequences coding for the same CDR3. The chain carries TRBV18 and TRBJ2-7, with D perhaps matching TRBD1 or TRBD2 (5 bases each). The CDR3 sequence is 13 residues long. Germline V gives CDR1 KGHSH, CDR2 LQKENI. V lost 3 bases to trimming and J lost 1 base, with 7 bases between them. The CDR3 DNA is TGTGCCAGCTCACCGGGGGAATCCTACGAGCAGTACTTC. This codes for CASSPGESYEQYF.

V usage is TRBV30 and J usage is TRBJ2-1; D is possibly TRBD1 or TRBD2 (5 bases each). This CDR3 spans 13 amino acids. Germline assignment: CDR1 GTSNPN and CDR2 SVGIG (reference sequence). The germline V and J ends were trimmed by 8 bases and 6 bases, with 17 bases remaining between them. In nucleotides, the CDR3 is TGTGCCCGACGGGACGGATCGAGCAATGAGCAGTTCTTC. Its translation: CARRDGSSNEQFF.

The chain links TRBV4-1 to TRBJ2-2; TRBD2 matches 10 bases. Trimming cost V 1 base and J 4 bases; bases outside gene matches: 3. Germline lookup yields CDR1 MGHRA and CDR2 YSYEKL. The CDR3 runs to 16 residues. The CDR3 reads CASSQGLAGFTGELFF. CDR3 nucleotide sequence: TGCGCCAGCAGCCAAGGACTAGCGGGTTTCACCGGGGAGCTGTTTTTT.

This chain uses TRBV19 with TRBJ1-5; D gene uncertain. The CDR3 contains 13 residues. V lost 7 bases, J lost 1 base, and 8 bases lay in between. Germline V CDR1 and CDR2: LNHDA, SQIVND (reference sequence). CDR3 region: CASTYKSNQPQHF. DNA of the CDR3: TGTGCCAGTACCTATAAAAGCAATCAGCCCCAGCATTTT.

The chain has TRBV27 and TRBJ2-7; D may correspond to TRBD1 or TRBD2 (7 bases each). The germline V gene has CDR1 MNHEY and CDR2 SMNVEV (reference sequence). The V end lost 4 bases, the J end lost 0 bases, and 16 bases lay between the germline ends. CDR3 size: 16 residues. This chain's CDR3 is CASSSLSGTVSYEQYF. The CDR3 coding sequence is TGTGCCAGCAGTTCCCTCAGCGGGACAGTCTCCTACGAGCAGTACTTC.

The gene calls are TRBV6-6 and TRBJ2-5; 9 bases are shared with TRBD2. Losses at the gene ends were 7 bases for V and 7 bases for J; bases not matched to a gene: 10. The V gene's germline CDR1 is MNHNY and CDR2 SVGAGI (reference sequence). This CDR3 comprises 14 residues. The CDR3 here is CASTERGGGRTQYF. As DNA, the CDR3 is TGTGCCAGCACCGAGCGCGGGGGGGGCCGGACCCAGTACTTC.

In DNA form, the CDR3 reads TGCGCCAGCAGCCCCTCGGACAGTCCCTACGAGCAGTACTTC. It yields the protein CASSPSDSPYEQYF. V usage is TRBV4-1 and J usage is TRBJ2-7; TRBD1 might be the D (6 bases). The CDR3 consists of 14 residues. Germline CDR1 MGHRA, CDR2 YSYEKL. Between the trimmed V and J ends, which lost 4 bases and 2 bases, there was a span of 12 bases.

The J gene is TRBJ2-5, the V gene TRBV4-2, with TRBD2 identical over 16 bases. The CDR3 loop spans 19 amino acids. Germline trimming cut 4 bases from V and 1 base from J; bases unmatched to any gene: 9. Germline assignment: CDR1 LGHNA and CDR2 YNFKEQ. The CDR3 sequence is CASSLQGLAGGTPQETQYF. The CDR3 DNA sequence: TGTGCCAGCAGCCTACAGGGACTAGCGGGAGGGACACCCCAAGAGACCCAGTACTTC.